Below, one T cell receptor beta chain is given with its context. This entry belongs to a study of OX40 agonist ivuxolimab in advanced cancers. Study background: Patients were given ivuxolimab, an antibody that agonizes OX40 (CD134).

This table comes from immunoSEQ multiplex PCR, and its TCRdb copy is limited to in-frame clones, with some not included. The table lists 25,000 to 30,000 clones, 70% to 90% of them singletons. This CDR3 has 16 amino acids. Germline loops: CDR1 MNHEY, CDR2 SMNVEV (reference sequence). Trimming at V came to 3 bases and at J to 6 bases, leaving 11 bases not matched to a gene. V gene TRBV27 combines with J gene TRBJ2-1; 7 bases align to TRBD2. Sequenced material: CD4+ or CD8+ T cells sorted from blood, taken in a trial of the OX40 agonist ivuxolimab. The clonotype was recovered from an adult with an advanced solid tumor such as melanoma, head and neck, liver or kidney cancer. The CDR3 bases are TGTGCCAGCAGTTTCGCTAGCGGAGTCCCAAGCAATGAGCAGTTCTTC. Its translation: CASSFASGVPSNEQFF.